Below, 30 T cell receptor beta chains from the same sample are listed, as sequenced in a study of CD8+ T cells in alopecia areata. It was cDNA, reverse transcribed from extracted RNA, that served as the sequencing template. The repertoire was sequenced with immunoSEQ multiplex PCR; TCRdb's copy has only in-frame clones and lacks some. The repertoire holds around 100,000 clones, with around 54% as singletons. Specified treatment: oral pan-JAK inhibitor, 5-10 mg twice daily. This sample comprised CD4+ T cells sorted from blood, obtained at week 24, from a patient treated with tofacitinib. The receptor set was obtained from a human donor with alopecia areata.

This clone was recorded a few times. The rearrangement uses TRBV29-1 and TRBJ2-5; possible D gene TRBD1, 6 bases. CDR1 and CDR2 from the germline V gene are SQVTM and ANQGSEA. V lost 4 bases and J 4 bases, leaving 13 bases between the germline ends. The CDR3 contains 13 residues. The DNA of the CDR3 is TGCAGCGTTGTGAGGGACACGGGAGAGACCCAGTACTTC. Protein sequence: CSVVRDTGETQYF.

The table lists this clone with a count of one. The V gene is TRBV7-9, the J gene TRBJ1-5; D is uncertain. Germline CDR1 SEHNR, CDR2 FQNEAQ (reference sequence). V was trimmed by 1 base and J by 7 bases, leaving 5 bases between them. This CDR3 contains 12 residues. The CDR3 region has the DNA TGTGCCAGCAGCTTAGATAGGCAGCCCCAGCATTTT. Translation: CASSLDRQPQHF.

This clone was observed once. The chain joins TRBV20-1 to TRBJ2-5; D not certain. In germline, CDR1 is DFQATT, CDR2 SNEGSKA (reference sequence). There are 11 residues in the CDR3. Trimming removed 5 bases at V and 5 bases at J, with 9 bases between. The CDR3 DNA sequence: TGCAGTGCTCCCGCGCCGGAGACCCAGTACTTC. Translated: CSAPAPETQYF.

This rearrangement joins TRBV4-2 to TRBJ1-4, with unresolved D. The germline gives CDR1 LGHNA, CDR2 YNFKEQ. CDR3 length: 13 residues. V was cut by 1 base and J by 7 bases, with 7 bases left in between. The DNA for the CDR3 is TGTGCCAGCAGCCAAGTCGACGGTGAAAAACTGTTTTTT. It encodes CASSQVDGEKLFF.

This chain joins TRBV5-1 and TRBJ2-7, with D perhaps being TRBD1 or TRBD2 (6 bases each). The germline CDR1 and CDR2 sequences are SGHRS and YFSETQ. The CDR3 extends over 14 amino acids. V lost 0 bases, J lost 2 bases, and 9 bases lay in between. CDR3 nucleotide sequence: TGCGCCAGCAGCTTGGCGGGGGCGACCTACGAGCAGTACTTC. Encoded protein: CASSLAGATYEQYF.

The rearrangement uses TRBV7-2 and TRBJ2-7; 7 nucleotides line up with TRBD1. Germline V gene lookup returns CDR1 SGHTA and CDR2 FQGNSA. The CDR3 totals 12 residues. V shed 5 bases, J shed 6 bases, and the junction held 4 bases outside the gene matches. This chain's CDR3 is CASSLRQGEQYF. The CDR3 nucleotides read TGTGCCAGCAGCCTCCGACAGGGCGAGCAGTACTTC.

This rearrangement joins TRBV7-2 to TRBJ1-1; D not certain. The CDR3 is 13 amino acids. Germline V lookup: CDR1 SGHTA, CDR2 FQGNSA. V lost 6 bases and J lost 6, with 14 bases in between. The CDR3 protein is CASSAQVAPEAFF. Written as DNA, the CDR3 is TGTGCCAGCAGTGCCCAGGTGGCCCCTGAAGCTTTCTTT.

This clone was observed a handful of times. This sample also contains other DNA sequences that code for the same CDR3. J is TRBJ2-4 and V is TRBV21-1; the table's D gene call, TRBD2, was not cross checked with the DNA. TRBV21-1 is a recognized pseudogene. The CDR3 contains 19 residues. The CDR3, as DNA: TGTGCCAGCAGCAAACAGGGACTAGCGGGGCGTCTAGCCAAAAACATTCAGTACTTC. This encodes CASSKQGLAGRLAKNIQYF.

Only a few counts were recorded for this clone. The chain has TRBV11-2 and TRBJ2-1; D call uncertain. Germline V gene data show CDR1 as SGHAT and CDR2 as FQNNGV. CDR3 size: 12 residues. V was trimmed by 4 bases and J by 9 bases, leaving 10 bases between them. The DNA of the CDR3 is TGTGCCAGCAGCTCCCCCCAAGGTGAGCAGTTCTTC. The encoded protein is CASSSPQGEQFF.

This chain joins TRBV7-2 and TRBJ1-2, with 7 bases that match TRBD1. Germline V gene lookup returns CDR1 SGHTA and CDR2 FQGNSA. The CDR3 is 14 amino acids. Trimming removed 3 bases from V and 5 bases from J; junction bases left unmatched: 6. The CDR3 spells CASSLRGDSYGYTF. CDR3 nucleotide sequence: TGTGCCAGCAGCTTGAGAGGGGACAGTTATGGCTACACCTTC.

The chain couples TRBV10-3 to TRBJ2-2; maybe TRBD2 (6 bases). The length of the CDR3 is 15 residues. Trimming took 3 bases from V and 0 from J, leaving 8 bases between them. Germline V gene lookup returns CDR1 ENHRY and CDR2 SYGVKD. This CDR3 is CAISDVAANTGELFF. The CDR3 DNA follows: TGTGCCATCAGTGATGTAGCGGCGAACACCGGGGAGCTGTTTTTT.

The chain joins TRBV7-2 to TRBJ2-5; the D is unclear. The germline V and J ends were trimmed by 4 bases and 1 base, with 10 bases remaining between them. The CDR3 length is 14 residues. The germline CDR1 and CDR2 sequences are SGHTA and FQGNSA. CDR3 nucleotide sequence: TGTGCCAGCAGCTCCTCCCTTACCCAAGAGACCCAGTACTTC. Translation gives CASSSSLTQETQYF.

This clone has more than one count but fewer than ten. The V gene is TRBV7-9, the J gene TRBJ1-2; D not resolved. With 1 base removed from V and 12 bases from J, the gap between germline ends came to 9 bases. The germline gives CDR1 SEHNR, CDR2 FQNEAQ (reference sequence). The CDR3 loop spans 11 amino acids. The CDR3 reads CASSLETRDTF. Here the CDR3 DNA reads TGTGCCAGCAGCTTAGAAACCCGGGACACCTTC.

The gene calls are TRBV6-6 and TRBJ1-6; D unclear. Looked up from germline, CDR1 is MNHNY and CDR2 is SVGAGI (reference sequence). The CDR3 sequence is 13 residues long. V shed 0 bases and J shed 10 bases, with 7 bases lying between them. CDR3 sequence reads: CASSYSISSPLHF. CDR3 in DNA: TGTGCCAGCAGTTACTCGATATCCTCACCCCTCCACTTT.

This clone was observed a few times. The CDR3 loop is CASTEITTASARQYF. The DNA of the CDR3 is TGTGCCAGCACGGAGATCACTACCGCGTCTGCCCGGCAGTATTTT. The chain combines TRBV6-5 with TRBJ2-3; unclear D gene. With 7 bases removed from V and 11 bases from J, the gap between germline ends came to 25 bases. Germline lookup yields CDR1 MNHEY and CDR2 SVGAGI. CDR3 length: 15 residues.

CDR3: CASHGQLNQPQHF. DNA for the CDR3: TGTGCCAGCCATGGACAGCTGAATCAGCCCCAGCATTTT. This rearrangement joins TRBV18 to TRBJ1-5, with D maybe TRBD1 (6 bases). The CDR3 has 13 residues. Trimming stripped 8 bases from V and 4 bases from J, with 12 bases between. CDR1 KGHSH and CDR2 LQKENI come from the germline V gene.

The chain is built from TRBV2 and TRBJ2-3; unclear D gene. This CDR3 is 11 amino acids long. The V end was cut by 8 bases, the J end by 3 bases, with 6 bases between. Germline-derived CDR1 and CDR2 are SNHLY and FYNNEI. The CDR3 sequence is CASYGTDTQYF. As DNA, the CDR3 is TGTGCCAGCTATGGAACAGATACGCAGTATTTT.

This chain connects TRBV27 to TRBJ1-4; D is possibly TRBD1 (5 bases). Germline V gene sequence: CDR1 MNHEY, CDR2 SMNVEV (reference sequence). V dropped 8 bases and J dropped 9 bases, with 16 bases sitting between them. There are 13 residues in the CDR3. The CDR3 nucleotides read TGTGCCAGCCAACTGAGGGGAGGGAAAAAACTGTTTTTT. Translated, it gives CASQLRGGKKLFF.

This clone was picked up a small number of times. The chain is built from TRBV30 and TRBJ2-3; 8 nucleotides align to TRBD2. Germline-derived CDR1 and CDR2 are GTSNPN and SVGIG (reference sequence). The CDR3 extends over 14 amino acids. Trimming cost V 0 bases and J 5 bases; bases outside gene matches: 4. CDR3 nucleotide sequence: TGTGCCTGGAGTGTTGGACTAGCTGGAGATACGCAGTATTTT. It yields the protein CAWSVGLAGDTQYF. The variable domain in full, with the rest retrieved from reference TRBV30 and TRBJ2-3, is SQTIHQWPATLVQPVGSPLSLECTVEGTSNPNLYWYRQAAGRGLQLLFYSVGIGQISSEVPQNLSASRPQDRQFILSSKKLLLSDSGFYLCAWSVGLAGDTQYFGPGTRLTVL.

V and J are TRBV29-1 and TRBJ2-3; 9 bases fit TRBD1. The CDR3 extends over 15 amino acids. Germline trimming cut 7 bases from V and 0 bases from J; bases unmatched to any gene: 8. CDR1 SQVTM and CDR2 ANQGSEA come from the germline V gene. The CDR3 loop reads CSALQGALSTDTQYF. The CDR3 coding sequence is TGCAGCGCGTTACAGGGGGCTCTGAGCACAGATACGCAGTATTTT.

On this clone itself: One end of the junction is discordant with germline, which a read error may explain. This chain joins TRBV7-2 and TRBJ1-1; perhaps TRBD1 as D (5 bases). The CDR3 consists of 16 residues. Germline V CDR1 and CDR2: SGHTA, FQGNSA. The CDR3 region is CASGLVSGGTNTEAFF. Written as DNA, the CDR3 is TGTGCCAGCGGCTTAGTGAGTGGGGGAACGAACACTGAAGCTTTCTTT.

CDR3 nucleotide sequence: TGTGCCAGCAGCCGGGGACAGACCCGAAACACTGAAGCTTTCTTT. Its translation: CASSRGQTRNTEAFF. The chain employs TRBV5-6 and TRBJ1-1; 7 bases match TRBD1. The V segment lost 4 bases and the J segment 2 bases; nucleotides outside the gene matches: 8. Germline values: CDR1 SGHDT, CDR2 YYEEEE. CDR3 length: 15 amino acids.

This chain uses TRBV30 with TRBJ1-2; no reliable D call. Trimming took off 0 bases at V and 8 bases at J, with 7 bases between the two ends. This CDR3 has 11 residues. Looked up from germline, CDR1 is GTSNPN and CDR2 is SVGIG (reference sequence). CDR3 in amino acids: CAWSVLSGYTF. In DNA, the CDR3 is TGTGCCTGGAGTGTACTATCGGGCTACACCTTC. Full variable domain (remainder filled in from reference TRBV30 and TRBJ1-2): SQTIHQWPATLVQPVGSPLSLECTVEGTSNPNLYWYRQAAGRGLQLLFYSVGIGQISSEVPQNLSASRPQDRQFILSSKKLLLSDSGFYLCAWSVLSGYTFGSGTRLTVV.

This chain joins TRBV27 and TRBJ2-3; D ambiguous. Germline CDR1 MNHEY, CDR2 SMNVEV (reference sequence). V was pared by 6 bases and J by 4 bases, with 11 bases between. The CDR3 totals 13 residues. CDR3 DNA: TGTGCCAGCAGATTTTCAGGCGCAGATACGCAGTATTTT. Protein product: CASRFSGADTQYF.

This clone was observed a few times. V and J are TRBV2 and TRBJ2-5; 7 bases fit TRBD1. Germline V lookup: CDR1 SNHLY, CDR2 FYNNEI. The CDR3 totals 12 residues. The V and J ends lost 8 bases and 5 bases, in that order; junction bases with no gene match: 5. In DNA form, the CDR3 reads TGTGCCAGCTTAAGGGGGCAGGAGACCCAGTACTTC. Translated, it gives CASLRGQETQYF. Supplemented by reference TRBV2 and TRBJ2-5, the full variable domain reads EPEVTQTPSHQVTQMGQEVILRCVPISNHLYFYWYRQILGQKVEFLVSFYNNEISEKSEIFDDQFSVERPDGSNFTLKIRSTKLEDSAMYFCASLRGQETQYFGPGTRLLVL.

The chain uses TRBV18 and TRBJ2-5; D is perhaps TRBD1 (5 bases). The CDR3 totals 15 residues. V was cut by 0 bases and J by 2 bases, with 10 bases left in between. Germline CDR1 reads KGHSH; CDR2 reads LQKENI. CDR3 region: CASSPPGLPQETQYF. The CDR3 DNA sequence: TGTGCCAGCTCACCACCGGGGCTGCCTCAAGAGACCCAGTACTTC.

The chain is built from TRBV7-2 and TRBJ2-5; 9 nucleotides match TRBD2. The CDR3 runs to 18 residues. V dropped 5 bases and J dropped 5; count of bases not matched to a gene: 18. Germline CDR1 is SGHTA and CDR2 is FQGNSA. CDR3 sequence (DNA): TGTGCCAGCAGCCCCCGACCTCCTCTGGCGGGGGGGCTTGAGACCCAGTACTTC. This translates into CASSPRPPLAGGLETQYF. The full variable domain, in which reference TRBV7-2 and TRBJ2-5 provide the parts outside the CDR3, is GAGVSQSPSNKVTEKGKDVELRCDPISGHTALYWYRQSLGQGLEFLIYFQGNSAPDKSGLPSDRFSAERTGGSVSTLTIQRTQQEDSAVYLCASSPRPPLAGGLETQYFGPGTRLLVL.

CDR3 nucleotide sequence: TGTGCCAGCAGTCGTCCGGGCCAAGAGACCCAGTACTTC. Amino acid sequence: CASSRPGQETQYF. The chain couples TRBV27 to TRBJ2-5; D call uncertain. Per the germline V gene, CDR1 is MNHEY and CDR2 is SMNVEV (reference sequence). V was trimmed by 5 bases and J by 1 base, leaving 8 bases between them. The CDR3 has 13 amino acids.

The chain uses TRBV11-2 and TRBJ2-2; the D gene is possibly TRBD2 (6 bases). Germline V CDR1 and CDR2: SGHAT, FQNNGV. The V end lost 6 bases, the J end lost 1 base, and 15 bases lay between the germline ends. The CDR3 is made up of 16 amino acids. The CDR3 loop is CASRSYREKNTGELFF. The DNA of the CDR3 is TGTGCCAGCAGGAGTTACCGGGAGAAGAACACCGGGGAGCTGTTTTTT. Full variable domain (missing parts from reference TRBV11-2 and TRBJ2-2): EAGVAQSPRYKIIEKRQSVAFWCNPISGHATLYWYQQILGQGPKLLIQFQNNGVVDDSQLPKDRFSAERLKGVDSTLKIQPAKLEDSAVYLCASRSYREKNTGELFFGEGSRLTVL.

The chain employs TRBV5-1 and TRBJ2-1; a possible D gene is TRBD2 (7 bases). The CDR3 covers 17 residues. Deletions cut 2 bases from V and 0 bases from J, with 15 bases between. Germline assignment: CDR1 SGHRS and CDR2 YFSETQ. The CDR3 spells CASSFPGGGSSYNEQFF. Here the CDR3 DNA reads TGCGCCAGCAGCTTCCCCGGGGGCGGGAGCTCCTACAATGAGCAGTTCTTC.